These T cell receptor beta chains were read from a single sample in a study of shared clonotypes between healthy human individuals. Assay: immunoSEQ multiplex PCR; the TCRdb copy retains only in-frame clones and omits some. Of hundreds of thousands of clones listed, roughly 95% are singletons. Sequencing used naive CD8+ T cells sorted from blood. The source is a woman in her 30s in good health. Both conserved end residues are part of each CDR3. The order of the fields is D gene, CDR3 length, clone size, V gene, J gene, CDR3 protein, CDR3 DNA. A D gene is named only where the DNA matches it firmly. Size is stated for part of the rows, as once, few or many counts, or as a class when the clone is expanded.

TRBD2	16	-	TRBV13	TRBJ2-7	CASTVGLAGESYEQYF	TGTGCCAGCACCGTCGGACTAGCGGGAGAGTCCTACGAGCAGTACTTC
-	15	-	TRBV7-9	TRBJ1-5	CASSPTGQRNQPQHF	TGTGCCAGCAGCCCCACGGGTCAGAGAAATCAGCCCCAGCATTTT
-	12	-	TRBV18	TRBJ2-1	CASSQGLNEQFF	TGTGCCAGCTCACAGGGGCTCAATGAGCAGTTCTTC
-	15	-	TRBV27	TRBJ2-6	CASSEGASGANVLTF	TGTGCCAGCAGTGAAGGGGCCTCTGGGGCCAACGTCCTGACTTTC
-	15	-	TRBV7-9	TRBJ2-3	CASSLKVEATDTQYF	TGTGCCAGCAGCTTAAAGGTGGAAGCCACAGATACGCAGTATTTT
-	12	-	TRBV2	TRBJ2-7	CASSAGVYEQYF	TGTGCCAGCAGCGCAGGGGTCTACGAGCAGTACTTC
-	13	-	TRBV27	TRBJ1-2	CASSRGSNYGYTF	TGTGCCAGCAGCAGGGGCTCTAACTATGGCTACACCTTC
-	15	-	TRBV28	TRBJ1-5	CASSWVPGTHQPQHF	TGTGCCAGCAGTTGGGTCCCAGGGACCCATCAGCCCCAGCATTTT
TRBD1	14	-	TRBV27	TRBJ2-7	CASSLSPRGHEQYF	TGTGCCAGCAGTTTATCGCCTAGGGGGCACGAGCAGTACTTC
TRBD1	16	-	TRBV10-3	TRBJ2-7	CAISDHPGQGINEQYF	TGTGCCATCAGTGACCACCCAGGACAGGGGATAAACGAGCAGTACTTC
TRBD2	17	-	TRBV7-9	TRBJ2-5	CASSLASTSGAQETQYF	TGTGCCAGCAGCTTAGCGTCCACTAGCGGGGCCCAAGAGACCCAGTACTTC
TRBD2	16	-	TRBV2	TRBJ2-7	CASSSGGREGHYEQYF	TGTGCCAGCAGTAGCGGGGGGCGGGAGGGCCATTACGAGCAGTACTTC
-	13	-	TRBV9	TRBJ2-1	CASSGLGDNEQFF	TGTGCCAGCAGCGGTCTTGGGGACAATGAGCAGTTCTTC
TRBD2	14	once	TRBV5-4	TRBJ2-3	CASSLAGGQDTQYF	TGTGCCAGCAGCCTAGCGGGAGGGCAAGATACGCAGTATTTT
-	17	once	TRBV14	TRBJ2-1	CASSQDPRGARNNEQFF	TGTGCCAGCAGCCAAGATCCTCGGGGGGCGAGGAACAATGAGCAGTTCTTC